The 17 T cell receptor beta chains presented below share a single source sample, sequenced in a study of chemoradiotherapy in HPV16-positive cancers. Libraries were prepared by immunoSEQ multiplex PCR; TCRdb keeps only in-frame clonotypes and omits some of them. The table lists 5,300 or so clones, approximately 86% of them singletons, with 2% to 2.5% in the top ten. This specimen was tumor tissue, taken from a patient who underwent chemoradiotherapy. Receptors were obtained from a human donor with HPV-associated anogenital cancer.

This clone was recorded only once. The chain links TRBV19 to TRBJ1-1, with D possibly matching TRBD1 (6 bases). V gave up 3 bases and J gave up 2 bases, with 16 bases separating them. CDR1 is LNHDA and CDR2 is SQIVND in the germline V gene (reference sequence). The CDR3 extends over 16 amino acids. CDR3 loop: CASSIRKDRTNTEAFF. The CDR3 DNA sequence: TGTGCCAGTAGTATCCGTAAAGACAGGACAAACACTGAAGCTTTCTTT.

V and J are TRBV2 and TRBJ2-3, with TRBD2 identical over 14 bases. This CDR3 comprises 16 residues. Trimming at V came to 6 bases and at J to 11 bases, leaving 13 bases not matched to a gene. CDR1 SNHLY and CDR2 FYNNEI come from the germline V gene. CDR3 sequence (DNA): TGTGCCAGCAGCGGTACGGGACTAGCGGGAGTTGGTGGGCAGTATTTT. It specifies CASSGTGLAGVGGQYF.

The V gene is TRBV11-2, the J gene TRBJ1-5; tentatively, D is TRBD1 (6 bases). CDR1 is SGHAT and CDR2 is FQNNGV in the germline V gene. V was pared by 5 bases and J by 4 bases, with 9 bases between. The CDR3 runs to 13 residues. The CDR3 DNA reads TGTGCCAGCAGCGGGGGCCTTAATCAGCCCCAGCATTTT. It yields the protein CASSGGLNQPQHF.

The gene calls are TRBV19 and TRBJ1-1; the D gene is possibly TRBD1 (5 bases). Trimming removed 6 bases from V and 5 bases from J, with 13 bases in between. The CDR3 is 13 amino acids. CDR1 LNHDA and CDR2 SQIVND come from the germline V gene (reference sequence). The CDR3 protein is CASSSWGGTEAFF. The CDR3 DNA follows: TGTGCCAGTAGCTCATGGGGGGGGACTGAAGCTTTCTTT.

The chain is built from TRBV7-3 and TRBJ2-2; 13 bases are shared with TRBD2. Trimming at V came to 5 bases and at J to 5 bases, leaving 5 bases not matched to a gene. The CDR3 consists of 16 residues. CDR1 and CDR2 (germline): SGHTA, FQGTGA. The CDR3 reads CASSTGGLAGTGELFF. DNA for the CDR3: TGTGCCAGCAGCACCGGGGGACTAGCGGGGACCGGGGAGCTGTTTTTT.

This clone was seen a few times. The chain is built from TRBV6-1 and TRBJ1-5; D is unresolved. Germline values: CDR1 MNHNS, CDR2 SASEGT. This CDR3 comprises 15 residues. V gave up 6 bases and J gave up 4 bases, with 16 bases separating them. CDR3 protein: CASSFQPSNNQPQHF. CDR3 DNA sequence: TGTGCCAGCAGCTTCCAGCCCTCTAATAATCAGCCCCAGCATTTT.

This chain uses TRBV6-1 with TRBJ1-6, with TRBD1 as a possible D gene (6 bases). The CDR3 sequence is 13 residues long. CDR1 is MNHNS and CDR2 is SASEGT in the germline V gene. Trimming removed 6 bases at V and 10 bases at J, with 13 bases between. The CDR3, as DNA: TGTGCCAGCAGGGACAGTTTGGAGTCACCCCTCCACTTT. Amino acid sequence: CASRDSLESPLHF.

CDR3 amino acids: CASSLGAGGGIQETQYF. CDR3 DNA sequence: TGTGCCAGCAGCTTAGGGGCAGGGGGCGGCATCCAAGAGACCCAGTACTTC. The chain uses TRBV7-6 and TRBJ2-5; TRBD1 matches 8 bases. Germline trimming cut 1 base from V and 1 base from J; bases unmatched to any gene: 8. Germline V lookup: CDR1 SGHVS, CDR2 FNYEAQ. The CDR3 has 17 amino acids.

This clone was seen only once. This chain links TRBV6-5 with TRBJ1-1; D is undetermined. Germline V lookup: CDR1 MNHEY, CDR2 SVGAGI. This CDR3 has 16 residues. Trimming left V 1 base short and J 5 bases short, with 17 bases between. CDR3 sequence reads: CASSYFSPGEGTEAFF. CDR3 sequence (DNA): TGTGCCAGCAGTTACTTTTCGCCCGGGGAAGGTACTGAAGCTTTCTTT.

This rearrangement joins TRBV7-9 to TRBJ2-2; the match to TRBD1 covers 8 bases. After removal of 7 bases from V and 3 bases from J, the junction contained 16 bases not matched to a gene. Germline CDR1 and CDR2: SEHNR and FQNEAQ (reference sequence). This CDR3 is 18 amino acids long. CDR3 sequence reads: CASIRELADRVYTGELFF. The DNA for the CDR3 is TGTGCCAGCATCCGGGAGCTTGCGGACAGGGTATACACCGGGGAGCTGTTTTTT.

The gene calls are TRBV18 and TRBJ1-1, with a weak D call TRBD1 (6 bases). CDR3 length equals 14 residues. Germline CDR1 and CDR2: KGHSH and LQKENI. The V and J ends lost 1 base and 3 bases respectively, with 9 bases between them. The CDR3 DNA is TGTGCCAGCTCACCACTTCCAGGGGACACTGAAGCTTTCTTT. Translated, it gives CASSPLPGDTEAFF.

V usage is TRBV7-9 and J usage is TRBJ2-7, with D unclear. The V end lost 4 bases, the J end lost 3 bases, and 10 bases lay between the germline ends. The germline V gene encodes CDR1 SEHNR and CDR2 FQNEAQ (reference sequence). The CDR3 contains 13 residues. CDR3 bases: TGTGCCAGCAGCTGGTCAACCGTCTACGAGCAGTACTTC. It is translated as CASSWSTVYEQYF.

This chain connects TRBV5-1 to TRBJ1-1; 7 bases fit TRBD1. CDR1 is SGHRS, CDR2 YFSETQ, per germline. The junction had 7 bases not matched to a gene; V was cut back by 4 bases and J by 4 bases. This CDR3 has 14 amino acids. CDR3 nucleotide sequence: TGCGCCAGCAGCCCTACAGGGGAGGTCACTGAAGCTTTCTTT. This encodes CASSPTGEVTEAFF.

This CDR3 is CASSSYRTTLPNTGELFF. CDR3 DNA sequence: TGTGCCAGCAGTTCCTATAGGACTACACTTCCGAACACCGGGGAGCTGTTTTTT. The chain links TRBV27 to TRBJ2-2, with a possible D match to TRBD2 (6 bases). V shed 4 bases and J shed 0 bases, with 18 bases lying between them. The germline CDR1 and CDR2 sequences are MNHEY and SMNVEV (reference sequence). There are 18 residues in the CDR3.

V is TRBV10-3 and J is TRBJ1-2; D gene ambiguous. The germline V and J ends were trimmed by 10 bases and 8 bases, with 5 bases remaining between them. This CDR3 is 8 amino acids long. Germline assignment: CDR1 ENHRY and CDR2 SYGVKD. The CDR3 bases are TGTGCCACCATCGGCTACACCTTC. This sequence encodes CATIGYTF.

The chain links TRBV5-5 to TRBJ2-7; D possibly matches TRBD1 or TRBD2 (5 bases each). V was clipped by 3 bases and J by 2 bases, with 12 bases between them. In germline, CDR1 is SGHKS, CDR2 YYEKEE (reference sequence). The CDR3 covers 14 residues. The CDR3 DNA reads as TGTGCCAGCAGCTCGGGGCGTGGGCCCTACGAGCAGTACTTC. Translating it yields CASSSGRGPYEQYF.

This clone came up a few times. The CDR3 loop is CASSFDGAYEQYF. The DNA of the CDR3 is TGTGCCAGCAGTTTTGATGGGGCCTACGAGCAGTACTTC. This chain connects TRBV28 to TRBJ2-7; D is unresolved. V was cut by 3 bases and J by 2 bases, with 8 bases left in between. Germline lookup yields CDR1 MDHEN and CDR2 SYDVKM. CDR3 length: 13 amino acids.